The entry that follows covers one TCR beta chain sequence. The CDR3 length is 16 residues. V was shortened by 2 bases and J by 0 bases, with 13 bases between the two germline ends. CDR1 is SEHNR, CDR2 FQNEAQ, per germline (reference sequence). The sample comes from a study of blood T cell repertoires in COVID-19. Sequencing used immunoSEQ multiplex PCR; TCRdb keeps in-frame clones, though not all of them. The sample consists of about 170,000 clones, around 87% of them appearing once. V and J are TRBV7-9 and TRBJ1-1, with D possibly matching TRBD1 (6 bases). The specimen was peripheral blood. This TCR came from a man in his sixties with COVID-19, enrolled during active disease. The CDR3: CASSLIKQGLNTEAFF. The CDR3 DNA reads TGTGCCAGCAGCTTAATAAAACAGGGTTTGAACACTGAAGCTTTCTTT.